A selection of T cell receptor beta chains follows, all from one sample in a study of blood T cell repertoires in COVID-19. The repertoire was sequenced with immunoSEQ multiplex PCR; TCRdb's copy has only in-frame clones and lacks some. This sample has around 300,000 clones; around 90% occur once, and the top ten carry 1%. The sequencing sample was made of PBMCs or T cells enriched from blood (not recorded which). Receptors were obtained from a woman in her 30s who had recovered from COVID-19. The CDR3 runs from the conserved cysteine through the conserved F or W. The order of the fields is CDR3 DNA, CDR3 protein, CDR3 length, D gene, V gene, clone size, J gene. The D gene is left open where the match is weak. For some rows the clone size is stated as once, few or many, or as a class when expanded; others skip it.

CDR3 DNA: TGTGCCAGTAGGAACTACGACAGGGGAGGGACTGAAGCTTTCTTT
CDR3 protein: CASRNYDRGGTEAFF
CDR3 length: 15
D gene: TRBD1
V gene: TRBV19
clone size: -
J gene: TRBJ1-1

CDR3 DNA: TGTGCCAGCAGCAAATATGCCGGGACAGGGGTCTCCTACGAGCAGTACTTC
CDR3 protein: CASSKYAGTGVSYEQYF
CDR3 length: 17
D gene: TRBD1
V gene: TRBV7-2
clone size: -
J gene: TRBJ2-7

CDR3 DNA: TGTGCCAGCTCACCAAGCGCGGGAGGGCCCACAGATACGCAGTATTTT
CDR3 protein: CASSPSAGGPTDTQYF
CDR3 length: 16
D gene: TRBD2
V gene: TRBV18
clone size: -
J gene: TRBJ2-3

CDR3 DNA: TGTGCCATCGACGGGGGGCGCAGAGAGACCCAGTACTTC
CDR3 protein: CAIDGGRRETQYF
CDR3 length: 13
D gene: -
V gene: TRBV28
clone size: -
J gene: TRBJ2-5

CDR3 DNA: TGTGCCTGGAGTCCGACAGGGATTGCCTTC
CDR3 protein: CAWSPTGIAF
CDR3 length: 10
D gene: TRBD1
V gene: TRBV30
clone size: -
J gene: TRBJ1-2

CDR3 DNA: TGTGCCAGCAGCTTTGGACAGGGGAGTTCACCCCTCCACTTT
CDR3 protein: CASSFGQGSSPLHF
CDR3 length: 14
D gene: TRBD1
V gene: TRBV7-3
clone size: -
J gene: TRBJ1-6

CDR3 DNA: TGTGCCAGCAGCTGGGGACTAGCGATGGGTGATACGCAGTATTTT
CDR3 protein: CASSWGLAMGDTQYF
CDR3 length: 15
D gene: TRBD2
V gene: TRBV11-2
clone size: -
J gene: TRBJ2-3

CDR3 DNA: TGTGCCAGCAGCCTTGGGTGGGGACAGGGACTTCCCTCCTACGAGCAGTACTTC
CDR3 protein: CASSLGWGQGLPSYEQYF
CDR3 length: 18
D gene: TRBD1
V gene: TRBV3-1/TRBV3-2
clone size: -
J gene: TRBJ2-7

CDR3 DNA: TGTGCCAGCAGTCCTGGGACTAGACCAACCTACGAGCAGTACTTC
CDR3 protein: CASSPGTRPTYEQYF
CDR3 length: 15
D gene: TRBD2
V gene: TRBV6-5
clone size: -
J gene: TRBJ2-7

CDR3 DNA: TGTGCCACCAGCGGGACAGGGGCCTTAAATCAGCCCCAGCATTTT
CDR3 protein: CATSGTGALNQPQHF
CDR3 length: 15
D gene: TRBD1
V gene: TRBV24-1
clone size: -
J gene: TRBJ1-5

CDR3 DNA: TGCGCCAGCAACCCAGGACTAGCAGGGACAGATACGCAGTATTTT
CDR3 protein: CASNPGLAGTDTQYF
CDR3 length: 15
D gene: TRBD2
V gene: TRBV5-1
clone size: -
J gene: TRBJ2-3

CDR3 DNA: TGCGCCAGCAGCCAGTTAGCGGGGGCGGCCTACGAGCAGTACTTC
CDR3 protein: CASSQLAGAAYEQYF
CDR3 length: 15
D gene: TRBD2
V gene: TRBV4-3
clone size: -
J gene: TRBJ2-7

CDR3 DNA: TGTGCCATCAGTGAGTCCGGGACATATGCCTACGAGCAGTACTTC
CDR3 protein: CAISESGTYAYEQYF
CDR3 length: 15
D gene: -
V gene: TRBV10-3
clone size: -
J gene: TRBJ2-7

CDR3 DNA: TGTGCCAGCAGCGTCGGGACAGCCGATAGCGAGGAGCAGTACTTC
CDR3 protein: CASSVGTADSEEQYF
CDR3 length: 15
D gene: TRBD1
V gene: TRBV9
clone size: -
J gene: TRBJ2-7

CDR3 DNA: TGTGCCAGCAGCTATACAGGGTGGGACGAAAAACTGTTTTTT
CDR3 protein: CASSYTGWDEKLFF
CDR3 length: 14
D gene: -
V gene: TRBV11-2
clone size: -
J gene: TRBJ1-4

CDR3 DNA: TGTGCCAGCAGCCCGAGCGGCAGGCGAGACTATGGCTACACCTTC
CDR3 protein: CASSPSGRRDYGYTF
CDR3 length: 15
D gene: -
V gene: TRBV28
clone size: -
J gene: TRBJ1-2

CDR3 DNA: TGTGCCAGCAGCGTAGTAGTCGGGGGGCACAGCACAGATACGCAGTATTTT
CDR3 protein: CASSVVVGGHSTDTQYF
CDR3 length: 17
D gene: -
V gene: TRBV9
clone size: -
J gene: TRBJ2-3

CDR3 DNA: TGTGCCAGCAGCGTAGGAACAGGGGGCGCCTACGAGCAGTACTTC
CDR3 protein: CASSVGTGGAYEQYF
CDR3 length: 15
D gene: TRBD1
V gene: TRBV9
clone size: -
J gene: TRBJ2-7

CDR3 DNA: TGCAGTGCTAGTTCAGGGGCAAATCAGCCCCAGCATTTT
CDR3 protein: CSASSGANQPQHF
CDR3 length: 13
D gene: -
V gene: TRBV20-1
clone size: once
J gene: TRBJ1-5

CDR3 DNA: TGTGCCAGCAGCCCAAAGACAGGGGTGAACACTGAAGCTTTCTTT
CDR3 protein: CASSPKTGVNTEAFF
CDR3 length: 15
D gene: TRBD1
V gene: TRBV11-3
clone size: -
J gene: TRBJ1-1

CDR3 DNA: TGTGCCAGCAGTTTATGGGGGGCGCGGGCTGAAGCTTTCTTT
CDR3 protein: CASSLWGARAEAFF
CDR3 length: 14
D gene: -
V gene: TRBV28
clone size: few
J gene: TRBJ1-1

CDR3 DNA: TGTGCCAGCAGCGGCGGGACTAGCTCCTACGAGCAGTACTTC
CDR3 protein: CASSGGTSSYEQYF
CDR3 length: 14
D gene: TRBD2
V gene: TRBV9
clone size: -
J gene: TRBJ2-7

CDR3 DNA: TGTGCCAGCACCCCGGACAGGGGGATCAGCACTGAAGCTTTCTTT
CDR3 protein: CASTPDRGISTEAFF
CDR3 length: 15
D gene: TRBD1
V gene: TRBV18
clone size: -
J gene: TRBJ1-1

CDR3 DNA: TGTGCCATCAACGACAGGGCTGGCTACACCTTC
CDR3 protein: CAINDRAGYTF
CDR3 length: 11
D gene: TRBD1
V gene: TRBV10-3
clone size: -
J gene: TRBJ1-2

CDR3 DNA: TGTGCCAGCAGCGCCGGGACAGGCAATTCACCCCTCCACTTT
CDR3 protein: CASSAGTGNSPLHF
CDR3 length: 14
D gene: TRBD1
V gene: TRBV9
clone size: few
J gene: TRBJ1-6

CDR3 DNA: TGTGCCAGCCGTATTGACAGGGATACCTACAATGAGCAGTTCTTC
CDR3 protein: CASRIDRDTYNEQFF
CDR3 length: 15
D gene: TRBD1
V gene: TRBV9
clone size: -
J gene: TRBJ2-1

CDR3 DNA: TGTGCCAGCAGTGGGAACCCAACGGGGAATGAGCAGTTCTTC
CDR3 protein: CASSGNPTGNEQFF
CDR3 length: 14
D gene: -
V gene: TRBV2
clone size: few
J gene: TRBJ2-1

CDR3 DNA: TGTGCCAGCAGCAAAGCTGCGACTCCGATCCCCTATGGCTACACCTTC
CDR3 protein: CASSKAATPIPYGYTF
CDR3 length: 16
D gene: -
V gene: TRBV21-1
clone size: -
J gene: TRBJ1-2

CDR3 DNA: TGTGCCAGCGGGATAGGGGGAGAAGAGACCCAGTACTTC
CDR3 protein: CASGIGGEETQYF
CDR3 length: 13
D gene: -
V gene: TRBV2
clone size: once
J gene: TRBJ2-5

CDR3 DNA: TGTGCCAGCAGCCCGACCAGACTAGCGGGTGCCGGGGAGCTGTTTTTT
CDR3 protein: CASSPTRLAGAGELFF
CDR3 length: 16
D gene: TRBD2
V gene: TRBV3-1/TRBV3-2
clone size: -
J gene: TRBJ2-2

CDR3 DNA: TGTGCCAGCTCACGACCAACCCTTTTTCAGGGGGTCTCTGGAAACACCATATATTTT
CDR3 protein: CASSRPTLFQGVSGNTIYF
CDR3 length: 19
D gene: TRBD1
V gene: TRBV18
clone size: -
J gene: TRBJ1-3

CDR3 DNA: TGTGCCAGCAGCCAATCGGGGGTCGGGGGAGGAAAACTGTTTTTT
CDR3 protein: CASSQSGVGGGKLFF
CDR3 length: 15
D gene: -
V gene: TRBV16
clone size: -
J gene: TRBJ1-4

CDR3 DNA: TGTGCCAGCAGGGAGACCTGGACAGCAAACACTGAAGCTTTCTTT
CDR3 protein: CASRETWTANTEAFF
CDR3 length: 15
D gene: -
V gene: TRBV28
clone size: -
J gene: TRBJ1-1

CDR3 DNA: TGTGCCAGCATGGGACAGGGGGAAAACCAGCCCCAGCATTTT
CDR3 protein: CASMGQGENQPQHF
CDR3 length: 14
D gene: TRBD1
V gene: TRBV25-1
clone size: -
J gene: TRBJ1-5

CDR3 DNA: TGCAGCGTTGGTGCGACGGGGAACATTCAGTACTTC
CDR3 protein: CSVGATGNIQYF
CDR3 length: 12
D gene: -
V gene: TRBV29-1
clone size: -
J gene: TRBJ2-4

CDR3 DNA: TGTGCCAGCAGCCCGAACAGGGACCTGAACACTGAAGCTTTCTTT
CDR3 protein: CASSPNRDLNTEAFF
CDR3 length: 15
D gene: -
V gene: TRBV3-1/TRBV3-2
clone size: -
J gene: TRBJ1-1

CDR3 DNA: TGTGCCAGCAGCTTGGACAGGGTCTCAGTCTTGAACACTGAAGCTTTCTTT
CDR3 protein: CASSLDRVSVLNTEAFF
CDR3 length: 17
D gene: -
V gene: TRBV5-6
clone size: -
J gene: TRBJ1-1

CDR3 DNA: TGCGCCAGCAGTGCCGTAGGACAGGGGGCGCTTGGCTACACCTTC
CDR3 protein: CASSAVGQGALGYTF
CDR3 length: 15
D gene: TRBD1
V gene: TRBV10-2
clone size: -
J gene: TRBJ1-2

CDR3 DNA: TGTGCCAGCAGCTTGGAGATGGGCAGCCCGTTCCGGGATCCCTACGAGCAGTACTTC
CDR3 protein: CASSLEMGSPFRDPYEQYF
CDR3 length: 19
D gene: -
V gene: TRBV5-4
clone size: -
J gene: TRBJ2-7

CDR3 DNA: TGTGCCAGCAGTGCCAGCTCCTATAATTCACCCCTCCACTTT
CDR3 protein: CASSASSYNSPLHF
CDR3 length: 14
D gene: -
V gene: TRBV27
clone size: -
J gene: TRBJ1-6

CDR3 DNA: TGTGCCAGCAGCTATACAGGGACTGAAGCTTTCTTT
CDR3 protein: CASSYTGTEAFF
CDR3 length: 12
D gene: -
V gene: TRBV5-4
clone size: -
J gene: TRBJ1-1

CDR3 DNA: TGTGCCAGCAGTAACCGACTGTTAACGGGGGACTCCTACAATGAGCAGTTCTTC
CDR3 protein: CASSNRLLTGDSYNEQFF
CDR3 length: 18
D gene: -
V gene: TRBV2
clone size: -
J gene: TRBJ2-1

CDR3 DNA: TGCAGCGGGGGGTGGACAGGGGGCACACCAGATGGCTACACCTTC
CDR3 protein: CSGGWTGGTPDGYTF
CDR3 length: 15
D gene: TRBD1
V gene: TRBV29-1
clone size: -
J gene: TRBJ1-2

CDR3 DNA: TGTGCCAGCAGCCAAGTCCAGGGGATAGGGCAGCCCCAGCATTTT
CDR3 protein: CASSQVQGIGQPQHF
CDR3 length: 15
D gene: -
V gene: TRBV3-1/TRBV3-2
clone size: -
J gene: TRBJ1-5

CDR3 DNA: TGTGCCAGCAGCTTGCAGGGTAGGAGCTATGGCTACACCTTC
CDR3 protein: CASSLQGRSYGYTF
CDR3 length: 14
D gene: -
V gene: TRBV5-4
clone size: -
J gene: TRBJ1-2

CDR3 DNA: TGTGCCAGTACCAAGGGGCCTCTAATGAACACTGAAGCTTTCTTT
CDR3 protein: CASTKGPLMNTEAFF
CDR3 length: 15
D gene: -
V gene: TRBV28
clone size: -
J gene: TRBJ1-1

CDR3 DNA: TGTGCCAGCCCCTTGACAGGGATCAATGAGCAGTTCTTC
CDR3 protein: CASPLTGINEQFF
CDR3 length: 13
D gene: TRBD1
V gene: TRBV7-2
clone size: -
J gene: TRBJ2-1

CDR3 DNA: TGCGCCAGCAGCTTGGAATTAGCGGGAGGTGTCACAGATACGCAGTATTTT
CDR3 protein: CASSLELAGGVTDTQYF
CDR3 length: 17
D gene: TRBD2
V gene: TRBV5-1
clone size: -
J gene: TRBJ2-3